This T cell receptor beta chain was recovered during a study of CD8 T cells in Susac syndrome. Reverse transcription of about 0.5 to 1 ug RNA used random hexamers. TCRdb re-derived calls from the immunoSEQ multiplex PCR reads in MiXCR, one entry per CDR3 protein. The sample carries around 140,000 distinct CDR3 sequences, roughly 80% recorded once. The authors sequenced TCR beta from blood CD8+ and CD4+ T cells. This clonotype was sampled from a human donor with multiple sclerosis. Sequencing used CD8+ T cells from PBMCs.

CDR3 protein: CASSWGQFNEKLFF. Here the CDR3 DNA reads TGTGCCAGCAGCTGGGGACAATTTAATGAAAAACTGTTTTTT. The chain links TRBV11-2 to TRBJ1-4, with D possibly being TRBD1 (6 bases). CDR1 and CDR2 (germline): SGHAT, FQNNGV. This CDR3 contains 14 residues. V gave up 4 bases and J gave up 4 bases, with 10 bases separating them.